The present T cell receptor (beta chain) was sequenced within a study of blood T cell repertoires in COVID-19 (dated by TCRdb to 2020 to 2022). Regarding the research as a whole: The collaborator samples originated in the United States, Italy and Spain and spanned the acute and convalescent phases of COVID-19. The prospective study material was composed of cDNA or gDNA derived from T cells, B-cell-depleted T cells, or PBMCs. Deeply sampled blood TCRbeta repertoires from subjects exposed to, actively infected with, or recovered from COVID-19 were included in the dataset. A freely available public database, intended as a resource for researchers studying the immune response to SARS-CoV-2, is where the repertoires were released. Samples were obtained from the ongoing ImmuneRACE study (first 160 participants) and from roughly 1,300 subjects provided by 6 global collaborators. A de-identified subject ID, COVID-19 status, age in years and sex were almost always included in the sample metadata. Where available, HLA class I and class II types were taken from metadata supplied by the sample provider and were not determined by assay-based typing. Broad study findings and their caveats: The amount of clinical and demographic metadata varied by source and participant and was provided uncurated.

V loses 4 bases, J loses 0 bases, and the germline ends lie 15 bases apart. The CDR3 numbers 16 residues from cysteine through phenylalanine. The kept DNA is CDR3 alone, 48 bases in frame from the first base. CDR1 LNHDA and CDR2 SQIVND were looked up in the germline V gene (reference sequence). This clone showed up just once. The antigen it recognizes is unknown. No base quality values were provided; no much bigger clone lies one nucleotide off. The immunoSEQ Assay, a bias-controlled multiplex PCR, was used to amplify TCRbeta CDR3 regions from genomic DNA. On the study's bioinformatics: The number of nucleated cells in each sample was estimated from the amplification of reference gene primers within the assay. To quantify the absolute abundance of each unique TCRbeta CDR3 rearrangement, sequence reads were collapsed and filtered. For each sample, productive Simpson clonality was calculated as the square root of Simpson's diversity index across productive rearrangements. Held by TCRdb, this immuneACCESS table contains in-frame sequences only and omits some clones. Under half of the omission traces to an unresolved V gene where checked; the cause of the rest is unknown. V and J calls and clone size follow that table, whereas D and trimming were derived from the DNA. Counted in this sample were more than 250,000 clones; more than 75% of them appeared once. The ten largest clones add up to 1% of the sample.

Whole blood was collected in K2EDTA tubes by collaborating institutions according to the institutions' own protocols. Collaborator samples were shipped for TCRbeta analysis as frozen whole blood, isolated PBMCs, or DNA extracted from either sample type. The receptor was derived from a man aged 50-59 years with active or convalescent COVID-19. This chain is built from TRBV19 and TRBJ2-5, with no confident D gene call. Sequenced material: peripheral blood. The CDR3 reads CASSTRGYGYQETQYF. Here is the DNA: TGTGCCAGTAGTACGCGTGGGTACGGGTACCAAGAGACCCAGTACTTC.